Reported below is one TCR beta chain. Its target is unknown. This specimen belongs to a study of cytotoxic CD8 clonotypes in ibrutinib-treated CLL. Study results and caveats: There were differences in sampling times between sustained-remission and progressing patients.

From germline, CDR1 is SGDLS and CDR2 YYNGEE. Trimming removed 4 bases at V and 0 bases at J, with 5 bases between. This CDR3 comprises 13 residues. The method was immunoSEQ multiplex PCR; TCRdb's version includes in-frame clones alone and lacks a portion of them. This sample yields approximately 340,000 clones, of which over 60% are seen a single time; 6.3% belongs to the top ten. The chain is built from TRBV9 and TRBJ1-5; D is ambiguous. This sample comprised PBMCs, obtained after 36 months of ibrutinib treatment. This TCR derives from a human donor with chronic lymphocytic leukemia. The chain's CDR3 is CASSPYSNQPQHF. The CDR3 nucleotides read TGTGCCAGCAGCCCGTATAGCAATCAGCCCCAGCATTTT.